This entry lists 8 T cell receptor beta chains sequenced from one sample in a study of CD8+ T cells in alopecia areata. RNA extraction and reverse transcription yielded cDNA as sequencing template. Produced via immunoSEQ multiplex PCR; TCRdb's table is partial and in-frame only. The sample carries around 100,000 clones, roughly 50% recorded once. The treatment: oral pan-JAK inhibitor, 5-10 mg twice daily. Sequencing was performed on CD8+ T cells sorted from blood, taken at week 24, from a patient treated with tofacitinib. All receptors derive from a human donor with alopecia areata.

The rearrangement joins TRBV30 to TRBJ2-7; 8 nucleotides line up with TRBD1. Losses at the gene ends were 5 bases for V and 5 bases for J; bases not matched to a gene: 8. This CDR3 is 13 amino acids long. Germline V gives CDR1 GTSNPN, CDR2 SVGIG (reference sequence). In nucleotides, the CDR3 is TGTGCCTGGGAATCGACAGGGGTCGACGAGCAGTACTTC. Residues: CAWESTGVDEQYF.

This clone was detected only a few times. The CDR3 here is CASSPTGSDTQYF. In DNA form, the CDR3 reads TGTGCCAGTAGTCCGACAGGGTCAGATACGCAGTATTTT. J is TRBJ2-3 and V is TRBV19, with TRBD1 matching over 7 bases. Germline trimming cut 5 bases from V and 4 bases from J; bases unmatched to any gene: 3. There are 13 residues in the CDR3. Germline assignment: CDR1 LNHDA and CDR2 SQIVND (reference sequence).

CDR3 DNA sequence: TGTGCCTGGAGTTGGGGGCGCATAACCTACAATGAGCAGTTCTTC. Amino acids: CAWSWGRITYNEQFF. This rearrangement joins TRBV30 to TRBJ2-1; tentative D call: TRBD1 (6 bases). The CDR3 totals 15 residues. CDR1 is GTSNPN, CDR2 SVGIG, per germline (reference sequence). V was cut by 2 bases and J by 2 bases, with 13 bases left in between.

Written as DNA, the CDR3 is TGTGCCAGCAGCCCGATAGACTCCGCTGAAGCTTTCTTT. Translated, it gives CASSPIDSAEAFF. The chain couples TRBV7-9 to TRBJ1-1, with unresolved D. This CDR3 comprises 13 residues. The germline gives CDR1 SEHNR, CDR2 FQNEAQ (reference sequence). Trimming removed 5 bases from V and 6 bases from J, with 13 bases in between.

The J gene is TRBJ2-7, the V gene TRBV15, with 7 bases lining up with TRBD1. Germline CDR1 reads LNHNV; CDR2 reads YYDKDF (reference sequence). CDR3 length: 15 amino acids. J gave up 0 bases and V 5 bases, and 7 bases lay outside the gene matches. Here the CDR3 reads CATSLTGTDSYEQYF. Here the CDR3 DNA reads TGTGCCACCAGCCTAACCGGGACAGACTCCTACGAGCAGTACTTC.

The rearrangement links TRBV30 to TRBJ2-1, with a possible D match to TRBD1 (5 bases). Trimming removed 3 bases from V and 3 bases from J, with 9 bases in between. Per germline, CDR1 GTSNPN and CDR2 SVGIG (reference sequence). The CDR3 is 13 amino acids. The CDR3 protein is CAWSGHYYNEQFF. Written as DNA, the CDR3 is TGTGCCTGGAGCGGACACTACTACAATGAGCAGTTCTTC.

The chain joins TRBV27 to TRBJ2-7; D call uncertain. The CDR3 length is 13 residues. CDR1 and CDR2 (germline): MNHEY, SMNVEV (reference sequence). Deletions cut 1 base from V and 0 bases from J, with 4 bases between. CDR3 nucleotide sequence: TGTGCCAGCAGTTTATACAGCTCCTACGAGCAGTACTTC. Translated: CASSLYSSYEQYF.

V is TRBV2 and J is TRBJ2-5, with D perhaps matching TRBD2 (6 bases). Trimming removed 8 bases from V and 0 bases from J, with 25 bases in between. Germline V gives CDR1 SNHLY, CDR2 FYNNEI. The CDR3 loop spans 18 amino acids. The CDR3 loop reads CASGGGWERAPDQETQYF. In DNA form, the CDR3 reads TGTGCCAGCGGGGGAGGCTGGGAGCGGGCGCCGGACCAAGAGACCCAGTACTTC.